Here is one TCR beta chain with its context. The antigen is unknown. Per the germline V gene, CDR1 is SGHDT and CDR2 is YYEEEE. V was pared by 1 base and J by 0 bases, with 8 bases between. The CDR3 is 15 residues long. This sample stems from a study of cytomegalovirus exposure and HLA in healthy donors. Study outcomes and limitations: There were a few CMV-associated chains whose specificity for CMV antigens was confirmed in vitro. A later analysis, which compared TCR beta chains of equal frequency, found the HLA-associated ones more clonally expanded. According to a later analysis, most TCR beta chains associated with CMV appeared HLA-restricted. Later analysis identified 15,000 to 20,000 TCR beta sequences associated with HLA alleles, using a false discovery rate threshold of 0.05.

PCR amplification relied on 60 Vbeta primers (plus 13 Jbeta primers). Sequencing was performed with immunoSEQ multiplex PCR; in TCRdb, only in-frame clones are kept and a portion is missing. The sample shows roughly 100,000 clones, 70% to 80% of them seen only once. The sequence came from a boy between 10 and 17 years old in good health and CMV-seronegative. The sequenced sample consisted of PBMCs. The chain is built from TRBV5-6 and TRBJ2-4; the D gene is possibly TRBD1 (5 bases). CDR3 sequence reads: CASSLTREAKNIQYF. As DNA, the CDR3 is TGTGCCAGCAGCTTGACCAGGGAAGCCAAAAACATTCAGTACTTC. The whole variable domain, filled in from reference TRBV5-6 and TRBJ2-4, reads DAGVTQSPTHLIKTRGQQVTLRCSPKSGHDTVSWYQQALGQGPQFIFQYYEEEERQRGNFPDRFSGHQFPNYSSELNVNALLLGDSALYLCASSLTREAKNIQYFGAGTRLSVL.